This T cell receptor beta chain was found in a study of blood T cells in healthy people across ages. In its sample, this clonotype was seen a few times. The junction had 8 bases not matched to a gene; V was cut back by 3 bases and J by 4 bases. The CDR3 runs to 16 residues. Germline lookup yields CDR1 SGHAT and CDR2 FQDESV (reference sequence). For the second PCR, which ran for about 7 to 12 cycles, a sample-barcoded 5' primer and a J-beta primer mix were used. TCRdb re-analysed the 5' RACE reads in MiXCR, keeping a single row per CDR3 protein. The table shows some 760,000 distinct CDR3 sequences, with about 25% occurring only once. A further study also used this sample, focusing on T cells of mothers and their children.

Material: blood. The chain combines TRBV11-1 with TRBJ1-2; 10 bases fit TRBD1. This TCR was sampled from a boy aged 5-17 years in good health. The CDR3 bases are TGTGCCAGCAGCTTCGGGGGGACAGGGGACATCTATGGCTACACCTTC. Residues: CASSFGGTGDIYGYTF. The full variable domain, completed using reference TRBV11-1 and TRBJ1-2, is EAEVAQSPRYKITEKSQAVAFWCDPISGHATLYWYRQILGQGPELLVQFQDESVVDDSQLPKDRFSAERLKGVDSTLKIQPAELGDSAMYLCASSFGGTGDIYGYTFGSGTRLTVV.